The 13 T cell receptor beta chains in this list originate from one sample, sequenced in a study of cytomegalovirus exposure and HLA in healthy donors (dated by TCRdb to 2016 to 2017). The library was built by means of the immunoSEQ multiplex PCR assay. Imported from immuneACCESS, the table was reduced by TCRdb to in-frame sequences with V and J called. These copies leave out some clones; in studies compared against another copy, an unresolved V gene accounts for under half, and the cause of the remainder is not known. The sample table holds hundreds of thousands of clones, of which roughly 85% were seen once. The ten biggest clones cover around 0.8% of the sample. Sequencing was performed on PBMCs. Receptor source: a woman under 30 in good health and CMV-seronegative.

The chain couples TRBV19 to TRBJ1-4; no clear D gene. The ends were cut back, 6 bases at V and 3 bases at J, with 14 bases in the middle. The CDR3 extends over 15 amino acids. Germline V CDR1 and CDR2: LNHDA, SQIVND (reference sequence). The DNA of the CDR3 is TGTGCCAGTAGCTCCGAGCGGGGTGCTAATGAAAAACTGTTTTTT. It codes for CASSSERGANEKLFF.

The CDR3 loop is CASSEDRAGELFF. The CDR3 coding sequence is TGTGCCAGCAGTGAGGACAGGGCCGGGGAGCTGTTTTTT. The genes are TRBV6-1 and TRBJ2-2; 8 bases fit TRBD1. Looked up from germline, CDR1 is MNHNS and CDR2 is SASEGT. Trimming removed 3 bases from V and 6 bases from J; junction bases left unmatched: 0. The CDR3 is made up of 13 amino acids.

The genes are TRBV11-2 and TRBJ2-5, with 10 nucleotides matching TRBD2. The trim removed 0 bases at V and 9 bases at J, leaving 13 bases unmatched. This CDR3 region has 17 residues. The germline V gene has CDR1 SGHAT and CDR2 FQNNGV. CDR3 sequence: CASSLDRRASGGEAQYF. CDR3 in DNA: TGTGCCAGCAGCTTAGATCGTCGGGCTAGCGGGGGCGAGGCCCAGTACTTC.

V gene TRBV30 combines with J gene TRBJ1-5; D is ambiguous. The CDR3 runs 14 residues. The V and J ends lost 5 bases and 0 bases respectively, with 11 bases between them. The germline gives CDR1 GTSNPN, CDR2 SVGIG (reference sequence). The CDR3 reads CAWSNLDSNQPQHF. The DNA for the CDR3 is TGTGCCTGGTCAAACTTAGATAGCAATCAGCCCCAGCATTTT.

On this clone: This same CDR3 is encoded by further DNA sequences in the sample. The chain employs TRBV11-2 and TRBJ2-7; 7 bases are shared with TRBD1. This CDR3 is 14 amino acids long. Germline CDR1 is SGHAT and CDR2 is FQNNGV. J lost 2 bases, V lost 1 base, and 2 bases had no gene match. The DNA for the CDR3 is TGTGCCAGCAGCTTAGGACAGGGTGCCTACGAGCAGTACTTC. This encodes CASSLGQGAYEQYF.

Only one count was recorded for this clone. The genes are TRBV2 and TRBJ2-3; the D is unclear. Deletions cut 4 bases from V and 3 bases from J, with 11 bases between. This CDR3 spans 14 amino acids. In germline, CDR1 is SNHLY, CDR2 FYNNEI. For the CDR3, the DNA is TGTGCCAGCAGTGTCCCAAGACTTACAGATACGCAGTATTTT. Encoded protein: CASSVPRLTDTQYF.

Turning to this clone: At one end, the junction sequence differs from germline, possibly due to a read error. The sample carries other DNA sequences with the same CDR3. This rearrangement joins TRBV5-4 to TRBJ2-3; TRBD1 matches at 10 bases. The CDR3 is 14 residues long. CDR1 and CDR2 from the germline V gene are SGHNT and YYREEE (reference sequence). CDR3 in amino acids: CASSLDRGTDTQYF. CDR3 DNA: TGTGCCAGCAGTTTGGACAGGGGGACAGATACGCAGTATTTT.

The rearrangement uses TRBV27 and TRBJ2-2, with D maybe TRBD2 (6 bases). The length of the CDR3 is 13 residues. In germline, CDR1 is MNHEY, CDR2 SMNVEV (reference sequence). V was clipped by 2 bases and J by 6 bases, with 7 bases between them. CDR3 residues: CASSLGEAGELFF. The CDR3 DNA follows: TGTGCCAGCAGTTTAGGGGAGGCCGGGGAGCTGTTTTTT.

The chain links TRBV7-9 to TRBJ1-4, with D uncertain. Germline V gives CDR1 SEHNR, CDR2 FQNEAQ (reference sequence). The CDR3 covers 14 residues. V shed 5 bases and J shed 3 bases, with 10 bases lying between them. CDR3 coding DNA: TGTGCCAGCAGCATCACCGGGTCTAATGAAAAACTGTTTTTT. The encoded protein is CASSITGSNEKLFF.

This clone occurred many times. The chain is built from TRBV4-2 and TRBJ1-2; TRBD1 aligns across 8 bases. CDR3 length: 15 residues. Germline values: CDR1 LGHNA, CDR2 YNFKEQ. Unmatched junction bases numbered 5, after V lost 1 base and J lost 4 bases. The CDR3 region is CASSQVQGAGYGYTF. CDR3 sequence (DNA): TGTGCCAGCAGCCAAGTTCAGGGGGCGGGCTATGGCTACACCTTC.

This sequence joins TRBV6-6 and TRBJ2-1; 13 positions match TRBD2. Germline assignment: CDR1 MNHNY and CDR2 SVGAGI (reference sequence). The CDR3 contains 16 residues. The V segment lost 5 bases and the J segment 4 bases; nucleotides outside the gene matches: 5. For the CDR3, the DNA is TGTGCCAGCAGTGTAAGGACTAGCGGGGGTTACAATGAGCAGTTCTTC. Translation: CASSVRTSGGYNEQFF.

The rearrangement links TRBV18 to TRBJ2-2; D gene unclear. The CDR3 has 14 residues. Trimming removed 9 bases from V and 2 bases from J, with 13 bases in between. The germline gives CDR1 KGHSH, CDR2 LQKENI. The CDR3 DNA is TGTGCCAGTTCCCAAGAGTTTAACACCGGGGAGCTGTTTTTT. Translation: CASSQEFNTGELFF.

This clone was detected only a few times. The genes are TRBV5-8 and TRBJ2-7; 8 bases map to TRBD2. Germline assignment: CDR1 SGHTS and CDR2 YDEGEE. The length of the CDR3 is 14 residues. J lost 4 bases, V lost 4 bases, and 7 bases had no gene match. CDR3 protein: CASSPSGSGYEQYF. CDR3 sequence (DNA): TGTGCCAGCAGCCCCAGCGGGAGTGGTTACGAGCAGTACTTC.